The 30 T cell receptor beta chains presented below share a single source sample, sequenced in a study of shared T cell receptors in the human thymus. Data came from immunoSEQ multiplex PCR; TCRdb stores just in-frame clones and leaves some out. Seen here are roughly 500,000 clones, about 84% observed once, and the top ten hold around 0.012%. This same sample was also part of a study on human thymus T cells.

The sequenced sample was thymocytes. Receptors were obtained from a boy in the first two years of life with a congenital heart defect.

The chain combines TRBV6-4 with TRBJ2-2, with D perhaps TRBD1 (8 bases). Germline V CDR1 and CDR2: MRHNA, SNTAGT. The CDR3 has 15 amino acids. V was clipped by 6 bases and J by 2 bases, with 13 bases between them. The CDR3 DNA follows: TGTGCCAGCAGCACAGGGGGGGATAACACCGGGGAGCTGTTTTTT. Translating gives CASSTGGDNTGELFF.

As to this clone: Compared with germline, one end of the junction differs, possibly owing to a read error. The CDR3 loop reads CASSRGGSDEQYF. DNA of the CDR3: TGTGCCAGTAGTCGCGGGGGCTCCGACGAGCAGTACTTC. This chain uses TRBV19 with TRBJ2-7; tentatively, D is TRBD2 (7 bases). Germline assignment: CDR1 LNHDA and CDR2 SQIVND (reference sequence). This CDR3 spans 13 amino acids.

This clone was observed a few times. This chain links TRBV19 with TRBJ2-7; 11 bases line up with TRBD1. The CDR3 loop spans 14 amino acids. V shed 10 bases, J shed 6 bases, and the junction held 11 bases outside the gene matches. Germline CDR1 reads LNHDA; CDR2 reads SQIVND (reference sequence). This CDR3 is CANSPIGTGGEQYF. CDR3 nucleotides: TGTGCCAACTCCCCCATTGGGACAGGGGGCGAGCAGTACTTC.

The DNA of the CDR3 is TGCGCCAGCAGCTTGGTAAAAAATCTACCGGGACTAGGACAAGAGACCCAGTACTTC. This translates into CASSLVKNLPGLGQETQYF. The chain employs TRBV5-1 and TRBJ2-5; 8 bases fit TRBD2. The junction had 15 bases not matched to a gene; V was cut back by 0 bases and J by 2 bases. The CDR3 is made up of 19 amino acids. In germline, CDR1 is SGHRS, CDR2 YFSETQ. Using reference TRBV5-1 and TRBJ2-5 for the parts outside the CDR3, the full variable domain is KAGVTQTPRYLIKTRGQQVTLSCSPISGHRSVSWYQQTPGQGLQFLFEYFSETQRNKGNFPGRFSGRQFSNSRSEMNVSTLELGDSALYLCASSLVKNLPGLGQETQYFGPGTRLLVL.

CDR3 sequence: CASSLTGLGSGRHYNEQFF. CDR3 bases: TGTGCCAGCAGTTTAACGGGACTGGGTAGCGGGAGGCACTACAATGAGCAGTTCTTC. This chain links TRBV28 with TRBJ2-1; 10 nucleotides agree with TRBD2. The V segment lost 2 bases and the J segment 3 bases; nucleotides outside the gene matches: 13. The CDR3 covers 19 residues. The germline V gene has CDR1 MDHEN and CDR2 SYDVKM.

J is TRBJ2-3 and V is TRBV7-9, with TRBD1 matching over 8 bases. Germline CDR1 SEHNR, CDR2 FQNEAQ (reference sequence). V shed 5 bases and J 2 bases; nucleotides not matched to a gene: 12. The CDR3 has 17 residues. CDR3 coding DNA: TGTGCCAGCAGCGTGTTGTCGGACAGGGTCCTCACAGATACGCAGTATTTT. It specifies CASSVLSDRVLTDTQYF.

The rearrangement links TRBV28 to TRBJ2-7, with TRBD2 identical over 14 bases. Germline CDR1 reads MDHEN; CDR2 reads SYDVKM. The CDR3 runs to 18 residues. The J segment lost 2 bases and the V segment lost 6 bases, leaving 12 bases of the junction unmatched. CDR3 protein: CASRIRGTSGSLTYEQYF. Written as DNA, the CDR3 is TGTGCCAGCAGGATCCGCGGGACTAGCGGGAGCCTCACCTACGAGCAGTACTTC.

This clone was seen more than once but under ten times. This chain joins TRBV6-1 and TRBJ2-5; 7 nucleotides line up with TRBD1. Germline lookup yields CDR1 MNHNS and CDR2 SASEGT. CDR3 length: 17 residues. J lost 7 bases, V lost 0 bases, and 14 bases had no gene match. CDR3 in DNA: TGTGCCAGCAGTGAAGCGCTTCGAGGGGGCTTGAGTGTGACCCAGTACTTC. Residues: CASSEALRGGLSVTQYF.

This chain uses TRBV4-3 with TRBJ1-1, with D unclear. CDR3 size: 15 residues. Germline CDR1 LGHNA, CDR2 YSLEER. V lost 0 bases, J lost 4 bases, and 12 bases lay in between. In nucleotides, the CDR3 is TGCGCCAGCAGCCAAGAACTGGGCCGGGGCACTGAAGCTTTCTTT. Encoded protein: CASSQELGRGTEAFF.

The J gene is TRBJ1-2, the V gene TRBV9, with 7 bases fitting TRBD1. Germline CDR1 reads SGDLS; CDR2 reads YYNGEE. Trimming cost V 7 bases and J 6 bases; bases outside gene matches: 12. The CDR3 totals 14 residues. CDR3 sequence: CASVRGRGVDGYTF. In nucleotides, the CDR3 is TGTGCCAGCGTCCGGGGCAGGGGGGTCGATGGCTACACCTTC.

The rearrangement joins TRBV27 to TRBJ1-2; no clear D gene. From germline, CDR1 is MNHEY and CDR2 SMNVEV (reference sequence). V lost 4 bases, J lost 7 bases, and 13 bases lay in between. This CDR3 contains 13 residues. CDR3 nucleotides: TGTGCCAGCAGTTCATCCGGGTTGCGTGGCTACACCTTC. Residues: CASSSSGLRGYTF.

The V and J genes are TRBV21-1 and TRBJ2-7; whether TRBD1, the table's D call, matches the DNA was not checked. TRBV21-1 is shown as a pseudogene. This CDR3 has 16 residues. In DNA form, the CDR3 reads TGTGCCAGCAGCAAACTGCCGTCCCTTACATTATACGAGCAGTACTTC. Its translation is CASSKLPSLTLYEQYF.

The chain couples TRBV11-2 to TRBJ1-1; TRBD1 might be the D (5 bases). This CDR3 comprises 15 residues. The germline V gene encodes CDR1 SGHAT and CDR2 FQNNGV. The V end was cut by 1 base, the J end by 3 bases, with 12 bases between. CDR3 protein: CASSLGREEYTEAFF. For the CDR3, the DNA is TGTGCCAGCAGCTTAGGCAGGGAGGAGTACACTGAAGCTTTCTTT.

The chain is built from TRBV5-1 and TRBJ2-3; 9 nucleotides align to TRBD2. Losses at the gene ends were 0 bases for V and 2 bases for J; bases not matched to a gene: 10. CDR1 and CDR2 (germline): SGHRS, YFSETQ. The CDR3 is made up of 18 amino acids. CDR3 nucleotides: TGCGCCAGCAGCTTGGACGGACTAGCGCCTCTTTTCACAGATACGCAGTATTTT. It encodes CASSLDGLAPLFTDTQYF.

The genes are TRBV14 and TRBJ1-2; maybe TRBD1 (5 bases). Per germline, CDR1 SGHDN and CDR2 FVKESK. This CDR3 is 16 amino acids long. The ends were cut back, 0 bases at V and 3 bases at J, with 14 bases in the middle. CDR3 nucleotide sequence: TGTGCCAGCAGCCAAGATGGGCAGGGAGGGCACTATGGCTACACCTTC. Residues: CASSQDGQGGHYGYTF.

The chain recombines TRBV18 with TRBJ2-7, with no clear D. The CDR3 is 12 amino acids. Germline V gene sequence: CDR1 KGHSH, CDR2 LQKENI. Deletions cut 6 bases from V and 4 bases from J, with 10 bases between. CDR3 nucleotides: TGTGCCAGCTCCCGCCTAGAATACGAGCAGTACTTC. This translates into CASSRLEYEQYF.

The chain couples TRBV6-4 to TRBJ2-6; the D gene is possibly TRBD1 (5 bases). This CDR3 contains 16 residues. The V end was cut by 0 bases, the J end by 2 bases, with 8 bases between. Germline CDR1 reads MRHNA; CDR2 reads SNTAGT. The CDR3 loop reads CASSDSMGPGANVLTF. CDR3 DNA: TGTGCCAGCAGTGACTCGATGGGGCCTGGGGCCAACGTCCTGACTTTC.

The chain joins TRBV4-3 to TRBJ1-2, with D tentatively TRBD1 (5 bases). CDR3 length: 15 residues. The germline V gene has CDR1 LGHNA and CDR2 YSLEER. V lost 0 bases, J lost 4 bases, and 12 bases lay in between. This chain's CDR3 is CASSQDRPDSYGYTF. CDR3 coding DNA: TGCGCCAGCAGCCAAGACCGCCCCGACAGCTATGGCTACACCTTC.

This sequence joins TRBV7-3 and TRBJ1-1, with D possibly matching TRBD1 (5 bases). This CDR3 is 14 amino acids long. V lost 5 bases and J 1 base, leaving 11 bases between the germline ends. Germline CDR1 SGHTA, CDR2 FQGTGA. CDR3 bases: TGTGCCAGCAGCCCGAGCGACAGGAACACTGAAGCTTTCTTT. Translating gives CASSPSDRNTEAFF.

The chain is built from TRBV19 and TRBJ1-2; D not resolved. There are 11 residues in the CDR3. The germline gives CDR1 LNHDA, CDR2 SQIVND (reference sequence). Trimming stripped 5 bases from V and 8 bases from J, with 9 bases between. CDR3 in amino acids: CASSRGQGYTF. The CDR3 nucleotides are TGTGCCAGTAGTCGGGGTCAGGGCTACACCTTC.

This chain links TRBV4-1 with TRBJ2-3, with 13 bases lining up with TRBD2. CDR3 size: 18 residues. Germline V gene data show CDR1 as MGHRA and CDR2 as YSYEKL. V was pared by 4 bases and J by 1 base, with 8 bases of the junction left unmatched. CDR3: CASSPLTGLAGGTDTQYF. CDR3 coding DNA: TGCGCCAGCAGCCCTCTGACTGGACTAGCGGGAGGCACAGATACGCAGTATTTT.

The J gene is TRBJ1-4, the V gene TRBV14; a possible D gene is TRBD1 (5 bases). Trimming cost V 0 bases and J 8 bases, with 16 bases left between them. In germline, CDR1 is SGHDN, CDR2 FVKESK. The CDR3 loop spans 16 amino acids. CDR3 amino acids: CASSQDTLQGGEKLFF. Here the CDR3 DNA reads TGTGCCAGCAGCCAAGATACTCTCCAGGGCGGCGAAAAACTGTTTTTT. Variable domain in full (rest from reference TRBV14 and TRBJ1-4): EAGVTQFPSHSVIEKGQTVTLRCDPISGHDNLYWYRRVMGKEIKFLLHFVKESKQDESGMPNNRFLAERTGGTYSTLKVQPAELEDSGVYFCASSQDTLQGGEKLFFGSGTQLSVL.

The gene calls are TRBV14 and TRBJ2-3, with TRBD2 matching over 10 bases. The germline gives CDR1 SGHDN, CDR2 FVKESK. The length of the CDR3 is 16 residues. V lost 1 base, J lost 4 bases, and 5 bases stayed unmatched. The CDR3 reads CASSQVSGRAPDTQYF. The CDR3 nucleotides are TGTGCCAGCAGCCAAGTAAGCGGGAGGGCCCCAGATACGCAGTATTTT.

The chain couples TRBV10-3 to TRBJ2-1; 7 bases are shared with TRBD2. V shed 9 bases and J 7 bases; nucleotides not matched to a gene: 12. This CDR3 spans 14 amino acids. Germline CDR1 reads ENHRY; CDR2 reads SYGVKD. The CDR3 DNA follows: TGTGCCATAGAGGACGGCGGGAGAGCAAATGAGCAGTTCTTC. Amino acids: CAIEDGGRANEQFF.

The CDR3 sequence is CASSPAGASYEQYF. The DNA for the CDR3 is TGCGCCAGCAGCCCCGCAGGGGCCTCCTACGAGCAGTACTTC. The rearrangement links TRBV5-1 to TRBJ2-7, with D tentatively TRBD1 (6 bases). The ends were cut back, 4 bases at V and 0 bases at J, with 11 bases in the middle. CDR3 length equals 14 residues. The germline CDR1 and CDR2 sequences are SGHRS and YFSETQ.

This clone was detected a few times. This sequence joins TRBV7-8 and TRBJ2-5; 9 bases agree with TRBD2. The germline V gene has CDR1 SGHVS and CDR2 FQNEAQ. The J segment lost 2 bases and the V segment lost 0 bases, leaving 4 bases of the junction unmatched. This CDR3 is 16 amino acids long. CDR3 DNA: TGTGCCAGCAGCTTAGCTGCGGGAGGGGTGCAAGAGACCCAGTACTTC. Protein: CASSLAAGGVQETQYF. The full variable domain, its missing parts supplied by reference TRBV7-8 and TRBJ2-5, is GAGVSQSPRYKVAKRGQDVALRCDPISGHVSLFWYQQALGQGPEFLTYFQNEAQLDKSGLPSDRFFAERPEGSVSTLKIQRTQQEDSAVYLCASSLAAGGVQETQYFGPGTRLLVL.

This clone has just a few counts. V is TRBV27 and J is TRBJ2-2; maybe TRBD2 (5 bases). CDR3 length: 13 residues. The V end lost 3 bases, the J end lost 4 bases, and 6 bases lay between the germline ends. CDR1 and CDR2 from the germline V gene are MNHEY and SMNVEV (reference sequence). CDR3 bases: TGTGCCAGCAGTTTTAGCGCCACCGGGGAGCTGTTTTTT. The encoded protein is CASSFSATGELFF.

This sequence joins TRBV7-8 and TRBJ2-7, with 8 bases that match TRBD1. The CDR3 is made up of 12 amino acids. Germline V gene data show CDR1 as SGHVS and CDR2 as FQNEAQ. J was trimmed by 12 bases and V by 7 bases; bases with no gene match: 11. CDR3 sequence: CASTYTTGEVYF. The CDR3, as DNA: TGTGCCAGCACCTACACGACAGGGGAAGTGTACTTC.

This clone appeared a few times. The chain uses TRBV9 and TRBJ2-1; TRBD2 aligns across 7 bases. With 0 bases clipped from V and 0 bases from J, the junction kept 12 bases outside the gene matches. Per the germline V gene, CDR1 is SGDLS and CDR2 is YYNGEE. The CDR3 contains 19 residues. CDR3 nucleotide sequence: TGTGCCAGCAGCGTAGACGTAGGCGGGCGGGGGAGCTCCTACAATGAGCAGTTCTTC. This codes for CASSVDVGGRGSSYNEQFF.

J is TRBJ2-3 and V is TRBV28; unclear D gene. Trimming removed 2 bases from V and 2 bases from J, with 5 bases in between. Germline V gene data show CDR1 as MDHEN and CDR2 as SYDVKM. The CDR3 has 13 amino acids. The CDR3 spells CASSLDFTDTQYF. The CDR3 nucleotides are TGTGCCAGCAGTTTAGACTTCACAGATACGCAGTATTTT.